This T cell receptor (beta chain) originates from a study of PD-L1 blockade in urothelial cancer. Overall study context: Prior chemotherapy ranged from 0 to 3 regimens per patient.

Comments on this clone: Its antigen is as yet unknown.

Deletions cut 8 bases from V and 2 bases from J, with 13 bases between. CDR1 and CDR2 from the germline V gene are LNHDA and SQIVND (reference sequence). There are 13 residues in the CDR3. Study-wide results and caveats: Prediction of better survival came from below-median pretreatment blood TCR clonality.

Synthetic spike-ins, TCR analog templates, were added into each PCR. Here immunoSEQ multiplex PCR was the method, and the copy in TCRdb shows in-frame clones only, minus some. This sample has 40,000 to 50,000 clones, with 80% to 90% found just once. This sample's time point: pretreatment peripheral blood. Each patient supplied 1 to 8 pretreatment and on-treatment samples. The sample here was PBMCs, taken around atezolizumab (anti-PD-L1) treatment. The chain has TRBV19 and TRBJ2-7; D might be TRBD1 (6 bases). The TCR originated in a man aged 65 to 85 with urothelial cancer. CDR3 coding DNA: TGTGCCAGTGCCGTGACAGGCACCTACGAGCAGTACTTC. Translation gives CASAVTGTYEQYF.